The 28 T cell receptor beta chains below were found in one sample sequenced in a study of T cells in Graves' hyperthyroidism and ophthalmopathy. TCR beta CDR3 regions were amplified from RNA transcripts. When the TCR CDR3 underwent first-round RT-PCR, the HTBI primer set was used. MiXCR, applied by TCRdb to the multiplex PCR reads, yields one record per CDR3 protein. The data show about 700,000 distinct CDR3 sequences, 13% to 15% seen once. Source material: blood. These receptors were taken from a woman aged 18-29 years with Graves' hyperthyroidism.

At least ten counts were recorded for this clonotype. This chain connects TRBV7-8 to TRBJ2-7, with 7 bases identical to TRBD2. The CDR3 runs to 15 residues. Trimming cost V 5 bases and J 3 bases; bases outside gene matches: 10. Germline lookup yields CDR1 SGHVS and CDR2 FQNEAQ. Here the CDR3 reads CASSTLNLADYEQYF. The CDR3 DNA sequence: TGTGCCAGCAGCACACTAAACCTAGCGGACTACGAGCAGTACTTC.

Many counts were recorded for this clonotype. The rearrangement joins TRBV12-3 or TRBV12-4 to TRBJ1-1; TRBD1 aligns across 7 bases. The CDR3 runs to 15 residues. The trim removed 5 bases at V and 3 bases at J, leaving 9 bases unmatched. CDR3: CASSIPRGKDTEAFF. The CDR3 DNA follows: TGTGCCAGCAGTATTCCCAGGGGGAAGGACACTGAAGCTTTCTTT.

This clonotype turned up a few times. The chain carries TRBV7-9 and TRBJ2-5; no definite D call. Trimming left V 2 bases short and J 1 base short, with 14 bases between. CDR1 and CDR2 (germline): SEHNR, FQNEAQ (reference sequence). This CDR3 has 16 residues. The CDR3 bases are TGTGCCAGCAGCTTATTTATCGCCAGTTTCCAAGAGACCCAGTACTTC. Translating gives CASSLFIASFQETQYF.

This chain joins TRBV28 and TRBJ1-4; D is undetermined. Germline CDR1 is MDHEN and CDR2 is SYDVKM. Trimming removed 3 bases at V and 4 bases at J, with 3 bases between. The CDR3 spans 12 residues. Here the CDR3 reads CASSFYNEKLFF. The CDR3 DNA follows: TGTGCCAGCAGTTTCTATAATGAAAAACTGTTTTTT.

This clonotype was found many times. This chain joins TRBV4-1 and TRBJ1-5; D is perhaps TRBD1 (5 bases). The CDR3 extends over 16 amino acids. The germline V and J ends were trimmed by 1 base and 2 bases, with 12 bases remaining between them. Per the germline V gene, CDR1 is MGHRA and CDR2 is YSYEKL. CDR3 DNA sequence: TGCGCCAGCAGCCAAGTCAAGGGGAAGGGCAATCAGCCCCAGCATTTT. This translates into CASSQVKGKGNQPQHF.

The gene calls are TRBV11-2 and TRBJ2-7, with 13 bases aligning to TRBD2. Trimming removed 5 bases from V and 6 bases from J; junction bases left unmatched: 7. The CDR3 has 15 amino acids. Germline lookup yields CDR1 SGHAT and CDR2 FQNNGV. The CDR3 reads CASSPTSGRFGEQYF. CDR3 sequence (DNA): TGTGCCAGCAGCCCGACTAGCGGGAGGTTCGGCGAGCAGTACTTC. Full variable domain (remainder filled in from reference TRBV11-2 and TRBJ2-7): EAGVAQSPRYKIIEKRQSVAFWCNPISGHATLYWYQQILGQGPKLLIQFQNNGVVDDSQLPKDRFSAERLKGVDSTLKIQPAKLEDSAVYLCASSPTSGRFGEQYFGPGTRLTVT.

V gene TRBV2 combines with J gene TRBJ1-2; 7 bases line up with TRBD1. Germline loops: CDR1 SNHLY, CDR2 FYNNEI. After removal of 6 bases from V and 2 bases from J, the junction contained 6 bases not matched to a gene. The CDR3 spans 14 residues. The CDR3 loop reads CASRNWDRNYGYTF. The CDR3 DNA reads TGTGCCAGCAGGAACTGGGACAGAAACTATGGCTACACCTTC.

CDR3 DNA sequence: TGCGCCAGCAGCTTGCGCGGTGCCCTAGCCAAAAACATTCAGTACTTC. Protein product: CASSLRGALAKNIQYF. The V and J genes are TRBV5-1 and TRBJ2-4; D gene uncertain. Trimming removed 1 base from V and 0 bases from J, with 11 bases in between. The CDR3 has 16 residues. The germline V gene has CDR1 SGHRS and CDR2 YFSETQ.

There are many counts of this clonotype. The V and J genes are TRBV19 and TRBJ2-3, with TRBD2 matching over 10 bases. Germline V gene lookup returns CDR1 LNHDA and CDR2 SQIVND (reference sequence). V was clipped by 5 bases and J by 0 bases; unmatched bases: 5. This CDR3 spans 16 amino acids. This CDR3 reads CASSSWTSGSTDTQYF. The CDR3 DNA sequence: TGTGCCAGTAGTTCATGGACTAGCGGAAGCACAGATACGCAGTATTTT.

This clonotype was detected a few times. The chain carries TRBV7-9 and TRBJ2-2; TRBD2 matches at 11 bases. The CDR3 is 16 residues long. Trimming cost V 6 bases and J 6 bases; bases outside gene matches: 9. CDR1 and CDR2 (germline): SEHNR, FQNEAQ (reference sequence). CDR3: CASRSFSGRAAGELFF. DNA of the CDR3: TGTGCCAGCAGGAGTTTTAGCGGGAGGGCCGCCGGGGAGCTGTTTTTT.

This clonotype was seen many times. The rearrangement links TRBV6-1 to TRBJ2-3; D gene ambiguous. Deletions cut 2 bases from V and 5 bases from J, with 8 bases between. The V gene's germline CDR1 is MNHNS and CDR2 SASEGT. This CDR3 is built from 13 residues. The CDR3 bases are TGTGCCAGCAGTGAAAGGTCTGAAGATACGCAGTATTTT. It translates to CASSERSEDTQYF.

This clonotype was seen repeatedly, ten times or more. The genes are TRBV20-1 and TRBJ1-1, with D hard to call. The CDR3 has 14 residues. Germline lookup yields CDR1 DFQATT and CDR2 SNEGSKA (reference sequence). Deletions cut 7 bases from V and 5 bases from J, with 20 bases between. This CDR3 is CSVVPPGRETEAFF. CDR3 bases: TGCAGTGTCGTTCCCCCAGGAAGGGAAACTGAAGCTTTCTTT.

This clonotype was recorded many times. As DNA, the CDR3 is TGCAGTGCTAGAGAGGCGACAGGGGTCGAGCAGTACTTC. It yields the protein CSAREATGVEQYF. The chain is built from TRBV20-1 and TRBJ2-7; 8 positions agree with TRBD1. The CDR3 is 13 amino acids. V dropped 0 bases and J dropped 6; count of bases not matched to a gene: 4. From germline, CDR1 is DFQATT and CDR2 SNEGSKA (reference sequence).

A few counts support this clonotype. The chain links TRBV3-1 to TRBJ1-3; D unclear. Germline CDR1 reads LGHDT; CDR2 reads YNNKEL (reference sequence). V was clipped by 5 bases and J by 1 base, with 12 bases between them. The CDR3 totals 15 residues. This CDR3 reads CASSIRGFSGNTIYF. In DNA form, the CDR3 reads TGTGCCAGCAGCATACGGGGATTTTCTGGAAACACCATATATTTT.

This clonotype was recorded once. The chain links TRBV5-8 to TRBJ2-5; TRBD2 agrees at 12 bases. V dropped 4 bases and J dropped 3; count of bases not matched to a gene: 4. Germline V lookup: CDR1 SGHTS, CDR2 YDEGEE. CDR3 length equals 15 residues. CDR3 nucleotides: TGTGCCAGCAGCCCGCGGACTAGCGGGGAAGAGACCCAGTACTTC. This gives the protein CASSPRTSGEETQYF.

Many counts were recorded for this clonotype. The chain has TRBV12-3 or TRBV12-4 and TRBJ2-1; 10 bases map to TRBD2. CDR3 length: 17 amino acids. J lost 4 bases, V lost 3 bases, and 9 bases had no gene match. The CDR3 DNA reads as TGTGCCAGCAGTTTTCCGCTAGCGGGAGTTGGGTACAATGAGCAGTTCTTC. Encoded protein: CASSFPLAGVGYNEQFF.

Note on this clonotype: Just one base apart from a much larger clone, this may be a read error. The genes are TRBV5-5 and TRBJ2-7, with D uncertain. Gene TRBJ2-1 matches the end of the DNA better, so the J call may be wrong. This CDR3 is built from 13 residues. CDR1 is SGHKS, CDR2 YYEKEE, per germline (reference sequence). In DNA, the CDR3 is TGTGCCAGCAGCCCGAAAGGCTACTACGAGCAGTTCTTC. Amino acid sequence: CASSPKGYYEQFF.

This clonotype appeared many times. CDR3 sequence: CASSFRLAGGTGDTQYF. DNA of the CDR3: TGTGCCAGCAGCTTTCGACTAGCGGGAGGAACGGGGGATACGCAGTATTTT. This sequence joins TRBV7-8 and TRBJ2-3; 13 nucleotides agree with TRBD2. This CDR3 is built from 17 residues. Germline CDR1 is SGHVS and CDR2 is FQNEAQ. The trim removed 3 bases at V and 6 bases at J, leaving 9 bases unmatched. Full variable domain (rest looked up from reference TRBV7-8 and TRBJ2-3): GAGVSQSPRYKVAKRGQDVALRCDPISGHVSLFWYQQALGQGPEFLTYFQNEAQLDKSGLPSDRFFAERPEGSVSTLKIQRTQQEDSAVYLCASSFRLAGGTGDTQYFGPGTRLTVL.

Regarding this clonotype: No DNA is shown, since the ends of the CDR3 on it are uncertain; the CDR3 is the one TCRdb lists. The chain uses TRBV7-9 and TRBJ2-5; the D call TRBD1 from the table was never checked on the DNA. Germline CDR1 SEHNR, CDR2 FQNEAQ (reference sequence). Both ends counted, the CDR3 spans 22 residues. CDR3 in amino acids: CASSFYICSARTGQGGQETQYF.

This clonotype was observed a few times. The chain employs TRBV30 and TRBJ1-5; no clear D. This CDR3 is 16 amino acids long. Germline-derived CDR1 and CDR2 are GTSNPN and SVGIG (reference sequence). Trimming took 5 bases from V and 0 from J, leaving 17 bases between them. CDR3 nucleotides: TGTGCCTGGGGTGGACCTAGAAGTCCTAGCAATCAGCCCCAGCATTTT. Translating gives CAWGGPRSPSNQPQHF. Supplemented by reference TRBV30 and TRBJ1-5, the full variable domain reads SQTIHQWPATLVQPVGSPLSLECTVEGTSNPNLYWYRQAAGRGLQLLFYSVGIGQISSEVPQNLSASRPQDRQFILSSKKLLLSDSGFYLCAWGGPRSPSNQPQHFGDGTRLSIL.

This clonotype has ten or more counts. The rearrangement joins TRBV28 to TRBJ1-1; D is perhaps TRBD1 (6 bases). The CDR3 sequence is 15 residues long. The ends were cut back, 2 bases at V and 0 bases at J, with 10 bases in the middle. Germline CDR1 and CDR2: MDHEN and SYDVKM. CDR3 residues: CASSLLGTLNTEAFF. The CDR3 DNA sequence: TGTGCCAGCAGTTTACTCGGGACATTGAACACTGAAGCTTTCTTT. Full variable domain (outside the CDR3, taken from reference TRBV28 and TRBJ1-1): DVKVTQSSRYLVKRTGEKVFLECVQDMDHENMFWYRQDPGLGLRLIYFSYDVKMKEKGDIPEGYSVSREKKERFSLILESASTNQTSMYLCASSLLGTLNTEAFFGQGTRLTVV.

This clonotype was detected a few times. The chain is built from TRBV9 and TRBJ1-3; D not resolved. V lost 0 bases, J lost 6 bases, and 13 bases lay in between. The CDR3 length is 15 residues. Germline assignment: CDR1 SGDLS and CDR2 YYNGEE. Here the CDR3 reads CASSVDADPVNTIYF. The CDR3 DNA follows: TGTGCCAGCAGCGTAGACGCAGACCCTGTAAACACCATATATTTT. Full variable domain (remainder filled in from reference TRBV9 and TRBJ1-3): DSGVTQTPKHLITATGQRVTLRCSPRSGDLSVYWYQQSLDQGLQFLIQYYNGEERAKGNILERFSAQQFPDLHSELNLSSLELGDSALYFCASSVDADPVNTIYFGEGSWLTVV.

This clonotype was observed many times. V usage is TRBV7-9 and J usage is TRBJ2-1; 10 nucleotides line up with TRBD2. The germline V gene has CDR1 SEHNR and CDR2 FQNEAQ (reference sequence). The CDR3 has 17 amino acids. Losses at the gene ends were 0 bases for V and 10 bases for J; bases not matched to a gene: 12. The CDR3 spells CASSLASASGRGYEQFF. DNA of the CDR3: TGTGCCAGCAGCTTAGCGTCGGCTAGCGGGAGAGGTTACGAGCAGTTCTTC.

This clonotype occurred a few times. The chain has TRBV28 and TRBJ1-5; TRBD1 matches at 7 bases. CDR1 and CDR2 (germline): MDHEN, SYDVKM. V trimming: 7 bases; J trimming: 4 bases; junction bases outside the gene matches: 4. The CDR3 has 13 amino acids. CDR3: CASNWDSNQPQHF. In DNA, the CDR3 is TGTGCCAGCAACTGGGACAGTAATCAGCCCCAGCATTTT.

In its sample, this clonotype was seen a few times. This chain links TRBV30 with TRBJ2-7, with 7 bases lining up with TRBD2. Germline CDR1 GTSNPN, CDR2 SVGIG (reference sequence). The V gene end was trimmed by 0 bases and the J gene end by 3 bases; junction bases not matched to a gene: 14. The CDR3 sequence is 17 residues long. The CDR3 nucleotides are TGTGCCTGGAGTGTCAAACGGGCGGGAGCCCCCCACTACGAGCAGTACTTC. It is translated as CAWSVKRAGAPHYEQYF. Full variable domain (missing parts from reference TRBV30 and TRBJ2-7): SQTIHQWPATLVQPVGSPLSLECTVEGTSNPNLYWYRQAAGRGLQLLFYSVGIGQISSEVPQNLSASRPQDRQFILSSKKLLLSDSGFYLCAWSVKRAGAPHYEQYFGPGTRLTVT.

A few counts support this clonotype. The rearrangement links TRBV18 to TRBJ1-1; D not certain. This CDR3 spans 17 amino acids. The ends were cut back, 0 bases at V and 0 bases at J, with 14 bases in the middle. Germline V gene data show CDR1 as KGHSH and CDR2 as LQKENI. For the CDR3, the DNA is TGTGCCAGCTCACCACCTAACACAGCTTTTATGAACACTGAAGCTTTCTTT. It translates to CASSPPNTAFMNTEAFF.

This clonotype occurred many times. This rearrangement joins TRBV11-2 to TRBJ1-1; D is uncertain. The V end was cut by 0 bases, the J end by 5 bases, with 7 bases between. The CDR3 contains 13 residues. The germline CDR1 and CDR2 sequences are SGHAT and FQNNGV. Here the CDR3 reads CASSLEVRTEAFF. CDR3 nucleotides: TGTGCCAGCAGCTTAGAGGTGAGGACTGAAGCTTTCTTT.

This clonotype was detected many times. This chain connects TRBV7-9 to TRBJ2-5; 10 bases align to TRBD2. V lost 5 bases, J lost 3 bases, and 18 bases stayed unmatched. This CDR3 has 19 amino acids. Looked up from germline, CDR1 is SEHNR and CDR2 is FQNEAQ (reference sequence). CDR3 sequence (DNA): TGTGCCAGCAGCGGAAGGGAGTTTATAGCGGGAGGTCCTGAAGAGACCCAGTACTTC. It encodes CASSGREFIAGGPEETQYF.